This T cell receptor (beta chain) was sequenced in a study of T cell repertoires in breast cancer. About the research overall: Tumors, lymph nodes and blood came from breast cancer patients, plus healthy blood.

Blocking oligonucleotides added to a second nested PCR suppressed unpaired genes. Each emulsion RT-PCR master mix held 5,000-250,000 T cells with C-region, Stepout and V-region primers. TCRdb recomputed calls from the emulsion pairing reads with MiXCR, one row per CDR3 protein. This sample yields nearly 40,000 distinct CDR3 sequences, of which roughly 44% are seen a single time; 55% to 75% belongs to the top ten. Study-level findings and limits: Seven or more patient tumors shared roughly 17 TCR pairs rarely seen in control blood.

This clonotype was picked up a small number of times. Its matching antigen is unknown. Primers covering all TCR V genes were used in emulsion RT-PCR on CD8+ T cells. Germline trimming cut 0 bases from V and 7 bases from J; bases unmatched to any gene: 9. Germline CDR1 reads LNHNV; CDR2 reads YYDKDF (reference sequence). CDR3 length equals 16 residues. The receptor was isolated from a pool of human donors with breast cancer or a healthy control (not recorded which). V and J are TRBV15 and TRBJ2-1; 7 positions match TRBD1. The sequencing sample was made of CD8+ T cells. Written as DNA, the CDR3 is TGTGCCACCAGCAGAGATAGCCAGGGGGTTCCGAATGAGCAGTTCTTC. Translating it yields CATSRDSQGVPNEQFF.